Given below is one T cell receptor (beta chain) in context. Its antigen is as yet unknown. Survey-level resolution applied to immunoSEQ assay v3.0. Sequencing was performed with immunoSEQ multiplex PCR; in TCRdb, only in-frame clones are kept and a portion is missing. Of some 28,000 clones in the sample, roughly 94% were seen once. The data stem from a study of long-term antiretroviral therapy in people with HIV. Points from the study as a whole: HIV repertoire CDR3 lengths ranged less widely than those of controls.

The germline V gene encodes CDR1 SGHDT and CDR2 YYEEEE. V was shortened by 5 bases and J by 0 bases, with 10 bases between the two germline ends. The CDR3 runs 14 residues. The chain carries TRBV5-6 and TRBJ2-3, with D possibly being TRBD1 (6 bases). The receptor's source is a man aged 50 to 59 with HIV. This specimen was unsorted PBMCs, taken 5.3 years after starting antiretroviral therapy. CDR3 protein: CASSFDRSTDTQYF. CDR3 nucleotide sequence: TGTGCCAGCAGTTTTGACAGGAGCACAGATACGCAGTATTTT.